This TCR beta chain came from a study of T-cell memory formation after mild COVID-19. The overall study: TCR clusters were mostly donor specific.

CDR1 is SEHNR and CDR2 is FQNEAQ in the germline V gene (reference sequence). Losses at the gene ends were 5 bases for V and 4 bases for J; bases not matched to a gene: 8. The CDR3 has 15 amino acids. This clonotype occurred a few times. TCRdb ran MiXCR on the 5' RACE reads and lists one entry per CDR3 protein. The sample has some 150,000 distinct CDR3 sequences, around 14% seen once. This sequence originates from an adult woman who had mild COVID-19 (a few samples of this study predate the infection). Cell type and time point are not known. The J gene is TRBJ2-5, the V gene TRBV7-9; 9 bases match TRBD2. Sequencing was carried out using PBMCs or a T cell subset sorted from them (not recorded which). The CDR3 loop is CASSIAAGGGETQYF. The CDR3 bases are TGTGCCAGCAGCATTGCAGCGGGAGGTGGAGAGACCCAGTACTTC.